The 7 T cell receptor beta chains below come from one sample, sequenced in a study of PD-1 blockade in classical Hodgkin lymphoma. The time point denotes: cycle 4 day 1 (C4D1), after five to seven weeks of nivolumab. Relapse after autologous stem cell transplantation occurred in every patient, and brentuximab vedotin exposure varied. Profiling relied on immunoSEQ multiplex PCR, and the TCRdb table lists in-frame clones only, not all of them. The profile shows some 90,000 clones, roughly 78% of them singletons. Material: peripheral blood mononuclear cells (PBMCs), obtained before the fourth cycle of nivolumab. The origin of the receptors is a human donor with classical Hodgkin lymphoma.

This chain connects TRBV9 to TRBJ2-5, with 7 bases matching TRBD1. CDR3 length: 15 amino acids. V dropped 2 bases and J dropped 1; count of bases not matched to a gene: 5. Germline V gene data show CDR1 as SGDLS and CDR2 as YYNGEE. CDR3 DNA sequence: TGTGCCAGCAGCGTTATGGGACAGCCCCAAGAGACCCAGTACTTC. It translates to CASSVMGQPQETQYF.

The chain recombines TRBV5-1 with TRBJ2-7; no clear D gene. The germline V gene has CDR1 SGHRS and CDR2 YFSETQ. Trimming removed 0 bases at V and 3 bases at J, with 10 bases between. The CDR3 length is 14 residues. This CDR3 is CASSLVGTLYEQYF. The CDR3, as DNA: TGCGCCAGCAGCTTGGTGGGCACCCTCTACGAGCAGTACTTC.

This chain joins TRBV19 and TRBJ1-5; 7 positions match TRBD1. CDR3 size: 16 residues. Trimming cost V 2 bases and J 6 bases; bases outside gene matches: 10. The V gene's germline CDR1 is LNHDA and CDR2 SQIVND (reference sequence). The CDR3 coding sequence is TGTGCCAGTAGTATACCACCGGACAGGATCATTCAGCCCCAGCATTTT. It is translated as CASSIPPDRIIQPQHF.

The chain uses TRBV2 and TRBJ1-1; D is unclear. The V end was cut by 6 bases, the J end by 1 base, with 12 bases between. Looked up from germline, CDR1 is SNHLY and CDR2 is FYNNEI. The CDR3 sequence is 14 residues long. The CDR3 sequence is CASRYDWQNTEAFF. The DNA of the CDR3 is TGTGCCAGCAGGTATGACTGGCAGAACACTGAAGCTTTCTTT.

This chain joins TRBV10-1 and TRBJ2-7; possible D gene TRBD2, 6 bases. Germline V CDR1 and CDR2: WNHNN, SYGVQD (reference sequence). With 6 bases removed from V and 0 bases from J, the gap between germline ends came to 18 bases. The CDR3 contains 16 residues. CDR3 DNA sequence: TGCGCCAGCAGCATACGGACTACGAAACGCTCCTACGAGCAGTACTTC. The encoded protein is CASSIRTTKRSYEQYF.

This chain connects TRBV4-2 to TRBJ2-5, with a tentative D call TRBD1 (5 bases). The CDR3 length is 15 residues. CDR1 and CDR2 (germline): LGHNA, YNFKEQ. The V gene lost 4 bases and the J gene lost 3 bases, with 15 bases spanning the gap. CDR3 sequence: CASSRVATVEETQYF. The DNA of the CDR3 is TGTGCCAGCAGCCGAGTCGCGACAGTGGAAGAGACCCAGTACTTC.

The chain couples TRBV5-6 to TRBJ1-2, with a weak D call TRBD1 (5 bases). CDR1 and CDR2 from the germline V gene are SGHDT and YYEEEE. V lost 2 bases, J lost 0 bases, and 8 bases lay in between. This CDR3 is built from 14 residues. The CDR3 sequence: CASSLTGTNYGYTF. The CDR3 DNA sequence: TGTGCCAGCAGCTTAACAGGAACTAACTATGGCTACACCTTC.